This TCR beta chain was sequenced during a study of regulatory T cells in long-lasting Graves disease. Overall study findings and caveats: Patients whose Graves' disease persisted exhibited lower TCR diversity than those newly diagnosed.

This clonotype was observed at least ten times. As yet, its antigen is unknown. Stated time point: newly diagnosed GD, antithyroid drugs for less than 3 months. RNA isolated from PBMCs was used to make the TCR library. One endocrinology department in Xi'an, China, was where patients came from. Combining iRepertoire HTBI primers with Arm-PCR of CDR3 regions, the authors built TCR beta libraries. In TCRdb, the multiplex PCR reads were re-called with MiXCR into one record per CDR3 protein. The sample has a few hundred thousand distinct CDR3 sequences; 15% are singletons. The CDR3 extends over 15 amino acids. Trimming took off 7 bases at V and 6 bases at J, with 21 bases between the two ends. Per the germline V gene, CDR1 is MDHEN and CDR2 is SYDVKM. These data were likewise used in another study, on T cells in Graves' hyperthyroidism and ophthalmopathy. That work contributes: Within blood appeared most thyroid clonotypes that had expanded above 0.001.

The material was peripheral blood mononuclear cells (PBMCs), obtained at new diagnosis, from a patient treated with antithyroid drugs. The receptor's source is a woman aged 40 to 55 with Graves disease. The chain recombines TRBV28 with TRBJ1-1; no clear D gene. The CDR3 spells CASIIMRSRVSEAFF. In DNA form, the CDR3 reads TGTGCCAGCATCATCATGCGCAGCAGAGTATCTGAAGCTTTCTTT.